A single T cell receptor (beta chain) is shown here with its context. Its specificity is unknown. Using its own MiXCR run on the 5' RACE reads, TCRdb lists one record per CDR3 protein. The table lists some 300,000 distinct CDR3 sequences, 20% of them singletons. The germline gives CDR1 MNHEY, CDR2 SMNVEV (reference sequence). Trimming took 0 bases from V and 3 from J; bases not matched to a gene: 4. CDR3 length equals 16 residues. This sample is part of a study of T-cell memory formation after mild COVID-19. General observations from the study: Of the contracting clones, CD4+ ones lay mainly in CM and EM, and CD8+ ones in EMRA.

The sequence was collected from a man in his late teens or twenties who had mild COVID-19 (a few samples of this study predate the infection). Cell type and time point are not known. V and J are TRBV27 and TRBJ1-1, with 10 bases identical to TRBD1. Sequenced input: PBMCs or a T cell subset sorted from them (not recorded which). The CDR3 region is CASSLSPTGGYTEAFF. Written as DNA, the CDR3 is TGTGCCAGCAGTTTATCCCCGACAGGGGGCTACACTGAAGCTTTCTTT.